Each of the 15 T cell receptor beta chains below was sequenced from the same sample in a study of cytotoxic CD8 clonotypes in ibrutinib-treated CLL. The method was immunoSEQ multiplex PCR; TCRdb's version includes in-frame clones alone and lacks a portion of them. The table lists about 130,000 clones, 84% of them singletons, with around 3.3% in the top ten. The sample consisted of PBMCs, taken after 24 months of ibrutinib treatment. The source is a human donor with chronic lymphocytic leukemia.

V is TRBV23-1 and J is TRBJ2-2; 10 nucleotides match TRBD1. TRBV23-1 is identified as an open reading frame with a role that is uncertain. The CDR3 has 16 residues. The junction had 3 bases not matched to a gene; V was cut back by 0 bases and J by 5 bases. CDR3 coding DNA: TGCGCCAGCAGTCAATCGGGACAGGGGATAACCGGGGAGCTGTTTTTT. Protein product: CASSQSGQGITGELFF.

The DNA of the CDR3 is TGTGCCAGCAGTGAAACGTGGGATCAGCCCCAGCATTTT. It yields the protein CASSETWDQPQHF. This rearrangement joins TRBV6-4 to TRBJ1-5; no clear D gene. Germline-derived CDR1 and CDR2 are MRHNA and SNTAGT. The CDR3 sequence is 13 residues long. V was clipped by 3 bases and J by 5 bases, with 8 bases between them.

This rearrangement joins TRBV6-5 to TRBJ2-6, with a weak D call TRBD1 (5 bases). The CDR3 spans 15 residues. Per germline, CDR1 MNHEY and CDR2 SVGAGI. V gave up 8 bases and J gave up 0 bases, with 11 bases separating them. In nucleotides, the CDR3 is TGTGCCAGCTCAGGGTCTAGCTCTGGGGCCAACGTCCTGACTTTC. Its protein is CASSGSSSGANVLTF.

The DNA for the CDR3 is TGCGCCAGCAGCCGGGACAGGGTTTTCATTAACTATGGCTACACCTTC. Encoded protein: CASSRDRVFINYGYTF. This chain connects TRBV4-3 to TRBJ1-2; TRBD1 matches at 9 bases. Losses at the gene ends were 4 bases for V and 1 base for J; bases not matched to a gene: 7. The CDR3 covers 16 residues. Germline CDR1 LGHNA, CDR2 YSLEER.

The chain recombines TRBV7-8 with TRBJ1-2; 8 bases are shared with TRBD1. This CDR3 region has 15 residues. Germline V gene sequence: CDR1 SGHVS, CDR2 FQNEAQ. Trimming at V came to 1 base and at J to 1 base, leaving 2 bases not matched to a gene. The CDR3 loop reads CASSLVTGGNYGYTF. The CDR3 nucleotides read TGTGCCAGCAGCTTAGTAACAGGGGGTAACTATGGCTACACCTTC.

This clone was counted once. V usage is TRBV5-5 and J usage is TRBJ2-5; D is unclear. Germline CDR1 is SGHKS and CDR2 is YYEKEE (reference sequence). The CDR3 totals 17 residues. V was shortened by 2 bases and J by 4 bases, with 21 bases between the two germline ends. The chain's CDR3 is CASSLNPPQMPGETQYF. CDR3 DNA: TGTGCCAGCAGCTTAAATCCTCCCCAGATGCCCGGAGAGACCCAGTACTTC.

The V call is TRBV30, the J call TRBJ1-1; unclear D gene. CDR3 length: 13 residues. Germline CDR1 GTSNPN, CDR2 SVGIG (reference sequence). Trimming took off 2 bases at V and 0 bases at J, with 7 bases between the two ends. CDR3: CAWSPNMNTEAFF. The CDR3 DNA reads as TGTGCCTGGAGTCCAAATATGAACACTGAAGCTTTCTTT. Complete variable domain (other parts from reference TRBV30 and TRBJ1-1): SQTIHQWPATLVQPVGSPLSLECTVEGTSNPNLYWYRQAAGRGLQLLFYSVGIGQISSEVPQNLSASRPQDRQFILSSKKLLLSDSGFYLCAWSPNMNTEAFFGQGTRLTVV.

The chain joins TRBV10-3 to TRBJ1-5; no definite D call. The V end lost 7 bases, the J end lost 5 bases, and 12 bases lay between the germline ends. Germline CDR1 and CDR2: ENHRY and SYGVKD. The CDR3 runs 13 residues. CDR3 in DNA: TGTGCCATCACCGGCAGCCCCGATCAGCCCCAGCATTTT. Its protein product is CAITGSPDQPQHF.

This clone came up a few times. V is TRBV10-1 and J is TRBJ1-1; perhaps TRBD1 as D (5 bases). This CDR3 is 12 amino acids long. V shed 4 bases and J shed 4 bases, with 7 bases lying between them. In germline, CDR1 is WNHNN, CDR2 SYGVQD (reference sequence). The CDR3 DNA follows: TGCGCCAGCAGTGGAGACAGCACTGAAGCTTTCTTT. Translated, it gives CASSGDSTEAFF.

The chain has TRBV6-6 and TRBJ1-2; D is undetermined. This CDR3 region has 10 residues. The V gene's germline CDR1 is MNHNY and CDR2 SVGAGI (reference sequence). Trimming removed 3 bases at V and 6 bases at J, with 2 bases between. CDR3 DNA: TGTGCCAGCAGTTATGATGGCTACACCTTC. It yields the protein CASSYDGYTF.

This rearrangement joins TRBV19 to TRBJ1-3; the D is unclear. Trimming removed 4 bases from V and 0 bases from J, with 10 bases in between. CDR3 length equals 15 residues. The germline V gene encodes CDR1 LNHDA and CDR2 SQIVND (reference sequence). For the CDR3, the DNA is TGTGCCAGTAGTAGTCCATGGAGCTCTGGAAACACCATATATTTT. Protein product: CASSSPWSSGNTIYF.

The DNA for the CDR3 is TGCGCCAGCAGCCAAGAGGGCAGCTGGAATGAAAAACTGTTTTTT. It encodes CASSQEGSWNEKLFF. This chain links TRBV4-1 with TRBJ1-4; D call uncertain. The V gene lost 0 bases and the J gene lost 5 bases, with 10 bases spanning the gap. The germline CDR1 and CDR2 sequences are MGHRA and YSYEKL. The CDR3 has 15 residues.

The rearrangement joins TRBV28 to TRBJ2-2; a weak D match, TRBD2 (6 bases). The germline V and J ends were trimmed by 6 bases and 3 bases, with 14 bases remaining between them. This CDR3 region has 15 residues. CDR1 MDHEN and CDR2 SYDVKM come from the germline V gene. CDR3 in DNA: TGTGCCAGCAGACGAGGAGGGGCGGACACCGGGGAGCTGTTTTTT. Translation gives CASRRGGADTGELFF.

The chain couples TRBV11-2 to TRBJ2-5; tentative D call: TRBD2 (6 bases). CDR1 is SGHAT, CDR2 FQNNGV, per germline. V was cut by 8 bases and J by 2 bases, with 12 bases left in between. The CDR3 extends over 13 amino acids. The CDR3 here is CASANGGQETQYF. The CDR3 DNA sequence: TGTGCCAGCGCTAACGGGGGTCAAGAGACCCAGTACTTC.

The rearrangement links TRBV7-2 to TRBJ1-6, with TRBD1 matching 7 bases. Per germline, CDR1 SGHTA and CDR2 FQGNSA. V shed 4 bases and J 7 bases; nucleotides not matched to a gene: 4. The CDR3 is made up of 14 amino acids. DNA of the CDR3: TGTGCCAGCAGCTCCGGGACAGTAAATTCACCCCTCCACTTT. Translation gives CASSSGTVNSPLHF.